This TCR beta chain was sequenced for a study of T cell changes during pregnancy in multiple sclerosis. V lost 5 bases to trimming and J lost 4 bases; unmatched junction nucleotides: 9. Germline V gives CDR1 SGHTA, CDR2 FQGNSA. CDR3 length: 16 amino acids. Sequencing used immunoSEQ multiplex PCR; TCRdb keeps in-frame clones, though not all of them. The table has 50,000 or so clones, approximately 92% seen once; the top ten hold under 0.95%. The sequence derives from a female donor with multiple sclerosis, enrolled in a pregnancy study. V gene TRBV7-2 combines with J gene TRBJ2-1; 9 bases agree with TRBD1. The sample in question was CD4+ T cells from peripheral blood mononuclear cells, obtained in the third trimester of pregnancy. CDR3 sequence reads: CASSARTGTGYNEQFF. CDR3 DNA: TGTGCCAGCAGCGCAAGAACCGGGACAGGGTACAATGAGCAGTTCTTC.